These 3 T cell receptor beta chains were sequenced from one sample in a study of blood T cell repertoires in COVID-19. The table came from immunoSEQ multiplex PCR; TCRdb's copy has only in-frame clones and leaves some out. The top ten clones hold approximately 4.3% of a sample with approximately 120,000 clones, around three quarters of them seen once. Sequenced material: peripheral blood. Every receptor here comes from a human donor in a cohort sampled during active or convalescent COVID-19.

The chain joins TRBV28 to TRBJ1-2; 11 bases align to TRBD1. The CDR3 consists of 12 residues. Germline CDR1 reads MDHEN; CDR2 reads SYDVKM. The V gene end was trimmed by 8 bases and the J gene end by 8 bases; junction bases not matched to a gene: 4. The CDR3 DNA follows: TGTGCCAGCGGACAGGGGGCGCGGGGCTACACCTTC. Translating gives CASGQGARGYTF.

This rearrangement joins TRBV28 to TRBJ1-5; 7 positions agree with TRBD1. The germline V gene has CDR1 MDHEN and CDR2 SYDVKM. The CDR3 extends over 17 amino acids. V lost 6 bases and J lost 0; bases outside the gene matches: 11. The chain's CDR3 is CASRGETGVNSNQPQHF. CDR3 coding DNA: TGTGCCAGCAGGGGAGAAACAGGGGTGAATAGCAATCAGCCCCAGCATTTT.

This clone was detected once. The rearrangement joins TRBV27 to TRBJ2-7; perhaps TRBD1 as D (6 bases). The CDR3 has 16 amino acids. Germline CDR1 and CDR2: MNHEY and SMNVEV (reference sequence). V lost 6 bases and J 0 bases, leaving 18 bases between the germline ends. CDR3 bases: TGTGCCAGCAGGCGGTCCGGGACAACCAGCTCCTACGAGCAGTACTTC. Amino acid sequence: CASRRSGTTSSYEQYF.